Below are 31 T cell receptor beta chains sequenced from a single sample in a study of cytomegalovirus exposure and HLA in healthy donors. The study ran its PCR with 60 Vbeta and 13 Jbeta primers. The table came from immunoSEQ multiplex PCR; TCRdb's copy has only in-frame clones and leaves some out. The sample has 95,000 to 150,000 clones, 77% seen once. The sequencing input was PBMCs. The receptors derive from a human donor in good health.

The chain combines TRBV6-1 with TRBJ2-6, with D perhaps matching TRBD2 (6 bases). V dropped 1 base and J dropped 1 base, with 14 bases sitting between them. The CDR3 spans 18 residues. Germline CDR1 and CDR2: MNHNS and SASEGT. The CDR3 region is CASSEEWIGGSGANVLTF. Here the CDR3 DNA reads TGTGCCAGCAGTGAAGAGTGGATTGGGGGGTCTGGGGCCAACGTCCTGACTTTC.

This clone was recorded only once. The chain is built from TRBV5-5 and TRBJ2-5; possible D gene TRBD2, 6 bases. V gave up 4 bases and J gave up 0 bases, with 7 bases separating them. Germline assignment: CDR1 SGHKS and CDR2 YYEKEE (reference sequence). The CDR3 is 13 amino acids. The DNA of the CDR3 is TGTGCCAGCAGCCGGGACTACCAAGAGACCCAGTACTTC. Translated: CASSRDYQETQYF.

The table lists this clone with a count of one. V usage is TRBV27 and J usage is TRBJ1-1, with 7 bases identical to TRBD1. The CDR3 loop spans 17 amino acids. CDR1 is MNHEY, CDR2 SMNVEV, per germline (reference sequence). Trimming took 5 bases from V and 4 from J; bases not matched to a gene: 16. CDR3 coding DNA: TGTGCCAGCAGTAGAAGCACCGGGACAGTAAGACCCACTGAAGCTTTCTTT. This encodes CASSRSTGTVRPTEAFF.

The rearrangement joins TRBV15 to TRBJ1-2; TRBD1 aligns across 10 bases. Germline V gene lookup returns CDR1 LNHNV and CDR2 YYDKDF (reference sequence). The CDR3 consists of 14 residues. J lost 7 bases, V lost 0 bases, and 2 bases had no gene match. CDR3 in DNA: TGTGCCACCAGCAGAGAGGGACAGGGGTCTGGCTACACCTTC. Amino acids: CATSREGQGSGYTF.

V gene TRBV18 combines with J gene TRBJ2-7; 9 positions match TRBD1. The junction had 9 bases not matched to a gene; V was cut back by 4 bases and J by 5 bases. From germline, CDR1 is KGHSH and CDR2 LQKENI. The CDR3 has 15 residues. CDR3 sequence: CASSRTGGAFHEQYF. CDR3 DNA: TGTGCCAGCTCACGTACAGGGGGCGCTTTCCACGAGCAGTACTTC.

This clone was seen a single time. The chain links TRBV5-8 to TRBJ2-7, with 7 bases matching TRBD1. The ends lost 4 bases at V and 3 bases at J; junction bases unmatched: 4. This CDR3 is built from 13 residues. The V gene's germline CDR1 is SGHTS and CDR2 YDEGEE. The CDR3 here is CASSGYRGYEQYF. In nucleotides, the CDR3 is TGTGCCAGCAGCGGCTACAGGGGCTACGAGCAGTACTTC.

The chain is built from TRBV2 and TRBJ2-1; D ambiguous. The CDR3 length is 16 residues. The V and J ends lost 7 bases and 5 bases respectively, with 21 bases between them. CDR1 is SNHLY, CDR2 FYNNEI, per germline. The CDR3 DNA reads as TGTGCCAGCACCCCTGAAATCTCCTCGTCGGACAATGAGCAGTTCTTC. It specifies CASTPEISSSDNEQFF.

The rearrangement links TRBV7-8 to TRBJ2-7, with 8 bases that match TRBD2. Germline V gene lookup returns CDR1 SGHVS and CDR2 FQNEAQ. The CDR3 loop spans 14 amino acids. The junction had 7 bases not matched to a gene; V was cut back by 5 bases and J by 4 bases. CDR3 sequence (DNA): TGTGCCAGCAGCCTTAGCGGGACGGCGTACGAGCAGTACTTC. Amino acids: CASSLSGTAYEQYF.

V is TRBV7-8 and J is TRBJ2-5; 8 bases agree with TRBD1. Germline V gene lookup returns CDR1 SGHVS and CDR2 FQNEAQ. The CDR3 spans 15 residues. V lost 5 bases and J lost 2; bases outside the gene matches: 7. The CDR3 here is CASSPPDRAQETQYF. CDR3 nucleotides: TGTGCCAGCAGCCCGCCGGACAGGGCGCAAGAGACCCAGTACTTC.

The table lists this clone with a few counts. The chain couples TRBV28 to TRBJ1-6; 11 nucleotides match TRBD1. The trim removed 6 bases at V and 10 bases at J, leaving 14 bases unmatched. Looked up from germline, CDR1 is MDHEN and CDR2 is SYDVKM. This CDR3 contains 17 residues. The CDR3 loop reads CASRDTVGQGGRSPLHF. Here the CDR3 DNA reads TGTGCCAGCAGGGATACCGTGGGACAGGGGGGGAGGTCACCCCTCCACTTT.

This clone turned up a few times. The CDR3 is CASSIEAGPYYGYTF. Written as DNA, the CDR3 is TGTGCCAGTAGTATAGAGGCAGGTCCCTACTATGGCTACACCTTC. The chain has TRBV19 and TRBJ1-2; D unclear. Trimming cost V 0 bases and J 3 bases, with 11 bases left between them. CDR1 is LNHDA, CDR2 SQIVND, per germline (reference sequence). The CDR3 loop spans 15 amino acids.

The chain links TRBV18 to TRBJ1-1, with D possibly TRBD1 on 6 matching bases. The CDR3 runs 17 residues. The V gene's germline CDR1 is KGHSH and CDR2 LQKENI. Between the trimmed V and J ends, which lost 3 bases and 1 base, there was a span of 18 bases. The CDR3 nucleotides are TGTGCCAGCTCACCCCCCTCGACAGGACCGGGGAACACTGAAGCTTTCTTT. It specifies CASSPPSTGPGNTEAFF. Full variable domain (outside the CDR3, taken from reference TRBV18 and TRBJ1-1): NAGVMQNPRHLVRRRGQEARLRCSPMKGHSHVYWYRQLPEEGLKFMVYLQKENIIDESGMPKERFSAEFPKEGPSILRIQQVVRGDSAAYFCASSPPSTGPGNTEAFFGQGTRLTVV.

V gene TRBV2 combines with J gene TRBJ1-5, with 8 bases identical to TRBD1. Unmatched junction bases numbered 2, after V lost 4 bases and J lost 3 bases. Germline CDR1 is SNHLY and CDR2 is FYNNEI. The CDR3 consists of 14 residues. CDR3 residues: CASSGTGNNQPQHF. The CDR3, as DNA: TGTGCCAGCAGTGGGACAGGGAACAATCAGCCCCAGCATTTT.

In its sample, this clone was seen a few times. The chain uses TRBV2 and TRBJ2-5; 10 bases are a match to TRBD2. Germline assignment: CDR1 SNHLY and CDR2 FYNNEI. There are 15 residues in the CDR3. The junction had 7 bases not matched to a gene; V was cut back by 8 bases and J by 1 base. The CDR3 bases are TGTGCCAGCTCGATCGGACTAGCGGTCCAAGAGACCCAGTACTTC. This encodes CASSIGLAVQETQYF.

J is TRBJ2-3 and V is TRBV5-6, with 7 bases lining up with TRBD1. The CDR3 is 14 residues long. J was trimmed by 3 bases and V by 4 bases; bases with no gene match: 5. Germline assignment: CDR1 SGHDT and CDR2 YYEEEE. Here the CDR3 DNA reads TGTGCCAGCAGCCCAGCACAGGGGACAGATACGCAGTATTTT. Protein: CASSPAQGTDTQYF.

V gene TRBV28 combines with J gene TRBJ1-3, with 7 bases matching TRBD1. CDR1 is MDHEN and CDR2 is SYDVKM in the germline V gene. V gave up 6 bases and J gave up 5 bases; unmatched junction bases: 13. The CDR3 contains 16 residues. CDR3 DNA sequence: TGTGCCAGCAGACCCGGGTCGGGACAGTCCCGAAACACCATATATTTT. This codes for CASRPGSGQSRNTIYF. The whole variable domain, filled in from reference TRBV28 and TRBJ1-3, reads DVKVTQSSRYLVKRTGEKVFLECVQDMDHENMFWYRQDPGLGLRLIYFSYDVKMKEKGDIPEGYSVSREKKERFSLILESASTNQTSMYLCASRPGSGQSRNTIYFGEGSWLTVV.

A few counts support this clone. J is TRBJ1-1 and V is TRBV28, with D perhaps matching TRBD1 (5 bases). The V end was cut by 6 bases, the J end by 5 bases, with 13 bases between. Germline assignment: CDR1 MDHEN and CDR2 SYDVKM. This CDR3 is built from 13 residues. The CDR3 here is CASSDSLRTEAFF. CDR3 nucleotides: TGTGCCAGCAGCGACAGCCTCCGAACTGAAGCTTTCTTT.

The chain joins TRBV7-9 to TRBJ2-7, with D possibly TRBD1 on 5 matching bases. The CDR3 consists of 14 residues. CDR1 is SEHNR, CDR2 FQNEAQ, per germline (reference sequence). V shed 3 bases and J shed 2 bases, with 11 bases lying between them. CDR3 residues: CASSLTVSPYEQYF. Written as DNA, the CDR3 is TGTGCCAGCAGCTTGACAGTTTCCCCCTACGAGCAGTACTTC.

The CDR3 reads CASGGSGFGTEAFF. As DNA, the CDR3 is TGTGCCAGCGGAGGTAGCGGGTTTGGGACTGAAGCTTTCTTT. This chain uses TRBV2 with TRBJ1-1; unclear D gene. V was clipped by 8 bases and J by 5 bases, with 18 bases between them. CDR1 is SNHLY, CDR2 FYNNEI, per germline. The CDR3 extends over 14 amino acids.

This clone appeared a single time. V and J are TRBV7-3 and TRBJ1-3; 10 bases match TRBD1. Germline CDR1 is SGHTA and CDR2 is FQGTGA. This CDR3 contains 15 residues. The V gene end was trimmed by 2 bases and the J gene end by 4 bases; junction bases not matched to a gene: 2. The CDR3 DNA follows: TGTGCCAGCAGCTTAGACAGGGGGCCAGGAAACACCATATATTTT. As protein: CASSLDRGPGNTIYF.

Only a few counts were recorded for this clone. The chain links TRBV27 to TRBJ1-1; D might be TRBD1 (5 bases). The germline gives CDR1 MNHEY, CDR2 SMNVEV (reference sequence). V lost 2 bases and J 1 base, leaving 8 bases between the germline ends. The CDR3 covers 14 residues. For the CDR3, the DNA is TGTGCCAGCAGTTTACAGGGCCGGAACACTGAAGCTTTCTTT. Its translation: CASSLQGRNTEAFF.

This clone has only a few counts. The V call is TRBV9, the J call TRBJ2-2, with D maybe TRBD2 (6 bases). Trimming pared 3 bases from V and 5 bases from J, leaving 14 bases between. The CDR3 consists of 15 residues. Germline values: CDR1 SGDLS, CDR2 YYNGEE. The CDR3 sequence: CASSAETGRTGELFF. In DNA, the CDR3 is TGTGCCAGCAGCGCCGAAACCGGGAGAACCGGGGAGCTGTTTTTT. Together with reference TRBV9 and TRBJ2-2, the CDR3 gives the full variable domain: DSGVTQTPKHLITATGQRVTLRCSPRSGDLSVYWYQQSLDQGLQFLIQYYNGEERAKGNILERFSAQQFPDLHSELNLSSLELGDSALYFCASSAETGRTGELFFGEGSRLTVL.

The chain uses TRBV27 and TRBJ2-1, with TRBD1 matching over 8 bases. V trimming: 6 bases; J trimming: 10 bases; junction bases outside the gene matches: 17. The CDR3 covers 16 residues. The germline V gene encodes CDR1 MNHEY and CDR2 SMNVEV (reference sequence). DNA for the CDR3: TGTGCCAGCAGCCCTTCGGGGACAGGCGCAATGGGGGAGCAGTTCTTC. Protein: CASSPSGTGAMGEQFF.

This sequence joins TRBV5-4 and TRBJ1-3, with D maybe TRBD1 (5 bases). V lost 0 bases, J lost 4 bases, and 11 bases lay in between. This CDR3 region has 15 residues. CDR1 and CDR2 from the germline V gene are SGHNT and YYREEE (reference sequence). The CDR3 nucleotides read TGTGCCAGCAGCTTGGGGGCAGGGATGGGAAACACCATATATTTT. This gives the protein CASSLGAGMGNTIYF.

The CDR3 DNA follows: TGTGCCAGCAGTCACCCGGGAGCTTTCTTT. Translation: CASSHPGAFF. The chain is built from TRBV2 and TRBJ1-1; D is ambiguous. V was shortened by 5 bases and J by 10 bases, with 8 bases between the two germline ends. CDR1 and CDR2 (germline): SNHLY, FYNNEI. The CDR3 extends over 10 amino acids.

The CDR3 is CASIRAGAGLVGEQYF. DNA of the CDR3: TGTGCCAGCATTAGGGCAGGGGCAGGTTTGGTCGGCGAGCAGTACTTC. The J gene is TRBJ2-5, the V gene TRBV28; a possible D gene is TRBD1 (6 bases). The DNA matches TRBJ2-7 better at its end, which makes the J call doubtful. The CDR3 extends over 16 amino acids. Germline-derived CDR1 and CDR2 are MDHEN and SYDVKM.

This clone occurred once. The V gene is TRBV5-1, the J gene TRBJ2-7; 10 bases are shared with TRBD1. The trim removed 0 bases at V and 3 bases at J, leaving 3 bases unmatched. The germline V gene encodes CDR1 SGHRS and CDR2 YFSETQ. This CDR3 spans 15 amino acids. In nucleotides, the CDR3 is TGCGCCAGCAGCTTGGGAGGGACAGGGGACTACGAGCAGTACTTC. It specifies CASSLGGTGDYEQYF.

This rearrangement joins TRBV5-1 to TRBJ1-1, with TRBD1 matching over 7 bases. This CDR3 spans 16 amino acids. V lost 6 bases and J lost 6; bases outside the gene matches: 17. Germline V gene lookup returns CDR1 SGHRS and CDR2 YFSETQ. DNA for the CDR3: TGCGCCAGCATACCGGCCCAGGGGGGCCCCACCGCTGAAGCTTTCTTT. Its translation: CASIPAQGGPTAEAFF.

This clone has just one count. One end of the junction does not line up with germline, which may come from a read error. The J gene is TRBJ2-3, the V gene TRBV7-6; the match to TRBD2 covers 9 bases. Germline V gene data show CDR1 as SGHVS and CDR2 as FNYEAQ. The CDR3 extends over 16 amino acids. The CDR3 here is CASSARLAEFTGTQYF. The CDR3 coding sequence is TGTGCCAGCAGCGCCCGACTAGCGGAGTTCACAGGTACGCAGTATTTT.

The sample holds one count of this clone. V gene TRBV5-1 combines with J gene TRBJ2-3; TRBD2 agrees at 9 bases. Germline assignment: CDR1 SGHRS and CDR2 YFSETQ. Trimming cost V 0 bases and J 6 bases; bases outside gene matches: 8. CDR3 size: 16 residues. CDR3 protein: CASSLGSGSGGDTQYF. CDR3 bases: TGCGCCAGCAGCTTGGGAAGCGGGAGCGGGGGGGATACGCAGTATTTT.

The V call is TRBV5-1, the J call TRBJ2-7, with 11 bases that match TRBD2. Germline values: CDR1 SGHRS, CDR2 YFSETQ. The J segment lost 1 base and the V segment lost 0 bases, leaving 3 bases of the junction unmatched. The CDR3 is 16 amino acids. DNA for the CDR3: TGCGCCAGCAGCTTGGCTGGGACTAGCGGTTCCTACGAGCAGTACTTC. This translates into CASSLAGTSGSYEQYF. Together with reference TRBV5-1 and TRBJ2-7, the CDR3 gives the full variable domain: KAGVTQTPRYLIKTRGQQVTLSCSPISGHRSVSWYQQTPGQGLQFLFEYFSETQRNKGNFPGRFSGRQFSNSRSEMNVSTLELGDSALYLCASSLAGTSGSYEQYFGPGTRLTVT.